Presented here are 13 T cell receptor beta chains from one specimen sequenced in a study of OX40 agonist ivuxolimab in advanced cancers. The table came from immunoSEQ multiplex PCR; TCRdb's copy has only in-frame clones and leaves some out. Of tens of thousands of clones in the sample, about 85% were seen once. Material: CD4+ or CD8+ T cells sorted from blood, obtained in a trial of the OX40 agonist ivuxolimab. The receptors stem from an adult with an advanced solid tumor such as melanoma, head and neck, liver or kidney cancer.

The genes are TRBV9 and TRBJ2-3; 9 bases line up with TRBD2. The V and J ends lost 5 bases and 2 bases, in that order; junction bases with no gene match: 9. Per the germline V gene, CDR1 is SGDLS and CDR2 is YYNGEE. The CDR3 is 16 amino acids. Here the CDR3 reads CASSARTSDYTDTQYF. The CDR3 DNA is TGTGCCAGCAGTGCCCGGACTAGCGACTACACAGATACGCAGTATTTT.

DNA of the CDR3: TGTGCCAGCAGTGCCTGGGCGGGGAAATATGGCTACACCTTC. Its translation is CASSAWAGKYGYTF. The genes are TRBV2 and TRBJ1-2; D remains ambiguous. Germline V gene sequence: CDR1 SNHLY, CDR2 FYNNEI. Between the trimmed V and J ends, which lost 4 bases and 5 bases, there was a span of 14 bases. The CDR3 sequence is 14 residues long. Supplemented by reference TRBV2 and TRBJ1-2, the full variable domain reads EPEVTQTPSHQVTQMGQEVILRCVPISNHLYFYWYRQILGQKVEFLVSFYNNEISEKSEIFDDQFSVERPDGSNFTLKIRSTKLEDSAMYFCASSAWAGKYGYTFGSGTRLTVV.

The chain is built from TRBV7-9 and TRBJ2-5; D uncertain. This CDR3 contains 14 residues. The germline V gene has CDR1 SEHNR and CDR2 FQNEAQ (reference sequence). Trimming took 3 bases from V and 2 from J, leaving 10 bases between them. The CDR3: CASSFSLTQETQYF. The DNA for the CDR3 is TGTGCCAGCAGCTTTTCACTTACGCAAGAGACCCAGTACTTC.

The CDR3 coding sequence is TGTGCCAGCAGTTCCGCGGGCGCAACTAATGAAAAACTGTTTTTT. Residues: CASSSAGATNEKLFF. J is TRBJ1-4 and V is TRBV6-5, with D hard to call. The V gene lost 4 bases and the J gene lost 0 bases, with 9 bases spanning the gap. CDR1 is MNHEY, CDR2 SVGAGI, per germline. The CDR3 sequence is 15 residues long.

The V call is TRBV4-1, the J call TRBJ1-2; TRBD1 matches at 7 bases. CDR1 and CDR2 (germline): MGHRA, YSYEKL. V lost 5 bases, J lost 4 bases, and 10 bases stayed unmatched. This CDR3 is built from 15 residues. The CDR3 here is CASSYGQEGPYGYTF. As DNA, the CDR3 is TGCGCCAGCAGCTACGGACAGGAGGGCCCCTATGGCTACACCTTC.

This rearrangement joins TRBV25-1 to TRBJ1-3; no clear D gene. This CDR3 contains 14 residues. V gave up 3 bases and J gave up 0 bases, with 6 bases separating them. Per germline, CDR1 MGHDK and CDR2 SYGVNS. The CDR3 sequence is CASSDPHSGNTIYF. As DNA, the CDR3 is TGTGCCAGCAGTGATCCCCACTCTGGAAACACCATATATTTT.

The CDR3 DNA reads as TGTGCCAGCAGCTCCAGGACCCGACAGGGCGTGAACACTGAAGCTTTCTTT. Its protein product is CASSSRTRQGVNTEAFF. The chain couples TRBV11-1 to TRBJ1-1; 7 bases align to TRBD1. The CDR3 is 17 residues long. Germline V gives CDR1 SGHAT, CDR2 FQDESV (reference sequence). V lost 4 bases and J lost 0; bases outside the gene matches: 11.

The J gene is TRBJ1-6, the V gene TRBV10-3; D unclear. With 2 bases removed from V and 13 bases from J, the gap between germline ends came to 12 bases. The CDR3 is 13 amino acids. Germline-derived CDR1 and CDR2 are ENHRY and SYGVKD. This chain's CDR3 is CAISEPGGRPLHF. The CDR3 bases are TGTGCCATCAGTGAGCCGGGCGGGCGGCCCCTCCACTTT.

The rearrangement uses TRBV18 and TRBJ2-7; 10 nucleotides agree with TRBD1. Germline V gene sequence: CDR1 KGHSH, CDR2 LQKENI. V dropped 6 bases and J dropped 1; count of bases not matched to a gene: 6. The CDR3 has 15 residues. CDR3 protein: CASSRPGQGSYEQYF. CDR3 in DNA: TGTGCCAGCTCTCGACCGGGACAGGGGTCCTACGAGCAGTACTTC.

The chain couples TRBV6-5 to TRBJ2-7; 11 bases align to TRBD2. The CDR3 contains 15 residues. Germline V gene sequence: CDR1 MNHEY, CDR2 SVGAGI. Germline trimming cut 5 bases from V and 3 bases from J; bases unmatched to any gene: 6. CDR3 nucleotide sequence: TGTGCCAGCAGTCAGACTAGCGGGGAGGGCTACGAGCAGTACTTC. Protein product: CASSQTSGEGYEQYF.

Here the CDR3 reads CSVVIADFTDTQYF. The DNA for the CDR3 is TGCAGCGTAGTAATTGCAGATTTCACAGATACGCAGTATTTT. The V call is TRBV29-1, the J call TRBJ2-3; D uncertain. V was trimmed by 6 bases and J by 2 bases, leaving 15 bases between them. Germline assignment: CDR1 SQVTM and CDR2 ANQGSEA. The CDR3 has 14 amino acids.

Remarks on this clone: This sample also contains other DNA sequences that code for the same CDR3. V is TRBV14 and J is TRBJ1-1; D is undetermined. CDR1 and CDR2 from the germline V gene are SGHDN and FVKESK. V was shortened by 1 base and J by 0 bases, with 6 bases between the two germline ends. The CDR3 consists of 14 residues. The CDR3 loop is CASSQAGMNTEAFF. CDR3 nucleotides: TGTGCCAGCAGCCAAGCCGGAATGAACACTGAAGCTTTCTTT.

The V and J genes are TRBV18 and TRBJ1-1, with TRBD1 identical over 8 bases. With V trimmed by 3 bases and J by 7 bases, 10 bases remained unmatched. CDR1 KGHSH and CDR2 LQKENI come from the germline V gene. The CDR3 has 15 residues. CDR3 nucleotides: TGTGCCAGCTCACCGGACAGGGCCCGAACAGTTGAAGCTTTCTTT. Amino acid sequence: CASSPDRARTVEAFF.